A selection of T cell receptor beta chains follows, all from one sample in a study of CD8 T cells in ankylosing spondylitis. TCRdb re-called the 5' RACE reads with MiXCR, one entry per CDR3 protein. In the table there are about 100,000 distinct CDR3 sequences, 20% to 30% of which are singletons. Material: synovial fluid, either unsorted or a sorted T cell fraction (not recorded which). These receptor sequences come from a male donor with ankylosing spondylitis. The CDR3 runs from the conserved cysteine through the conserved F or W. The order of the fields is V gene, J gene, D gene, clone size, CDR3 length, CDR3 protein, CDR3 DNA. D genes are given only for firm matches. Rows may omit the clone size; those that give it use once, few, many or a size class.

>TRBV12-3/TRBV12-4|TRBJ1-1|NA|few|13
CASSLGVGSEAFF
TGTGCCAGCAGTTTGGGGGTGGGTTCTGAAGCTTTCTTT
>TRBV20-1|TRBJ2-2|NA|NA|15
CSAREAGADTGELFF
TGCAGTGCTAGAGAGGCGGGGGCAGACACCGGGGAGCTGTTTTTT
>TRBV4-1|TRBJ2-1|TRBD2|many|16
CASSQGGRAHKNEQFF
TGCGCCAGCAGCCAAGGAGGGAGGGCACACAAGAATGAGCAGTTCTTC
>TRBV20-1|TRBJ2-7|NA|few|12
CSAPGLSYEQYF
TGCAGTGCTCCGGGACTTTCCTACGAGCAGTACTTC
>TRBV20-1|TRBJ2-1|TRBD2|few|15
CSAIFPGLADNEQFF
TGCAGTGCTATATTTCCGGGACTAGCGGACAATGAGCAGTTCTTC
>TRBV4-2|TRBJ2-2|NA|NA|12
CATAGWGGELFF
TGTGCCACGGCGGGGTGGGGCGGGGAGCTGTTTTTT
>TRBV6-2/TRBV6-3|TRBJ2-7|NA|many|13
CASSYSDTYEQYF
TGTGCCAGCAGTTACTCGGACACCTACGAGCAGTACTTC
>TRBV5-1|TRBJ2-5|NA|NA|14
CASSLVVYQETQYF
TGCGCCAGCAGCTTGGTTGTGTACCAAGAGACCCAGTACTTC
>TRBV5-5|TRBJ2-7|NA|NA|13
CASSLLPDERQYF
TGTGCCAGCAGCTTACTACCGGATGAGAGGCAGTACTTC
>TRBV24-1|TRBJ1-1|NA|NA|15
CATSDVGRVNTEAFF
TGTGCCACCAGTGATGTTGGACGTGTGAACACTGAAGCTTTCTTT
>TRBV5-1|TRBJ2-1|TRBD2|NA|14
CASSRTSGPNEQFF
TGCGCCAGCAGCCGGACTAGCGGCCCAAATGAGCAGTTCTTC
>TRBV7-9|TRBJ1-5|TRBD1|NA|13
CASSRQGGQPQHF
TGTGCCAGCAGTCGACAGGGTGGACAGCCCCAGCATTTT
>TRBV27|TRBJ2-7|TRBD2|few|14
CASSRTSGSSEQYF
TGTGCCAGCAGCCGGACTAGCGGGAGCAGCGAGCAGTACTTC
>TRBV4-2|TRBJ2-3|TRBD2|NA|17
CASSPGVAAGDTDTQYF
TGTGCCAGCAGCCCCGGGGTTGCGGCGGGAGACACAGATACGCAGTATTTT
>TRBV12-3/TRBV12-4|TRBJ2-3|TRBD2|few|20
CASSHERRGLAGGKDNTQYF
TGTGCCAGCAGCCACGAGAGAAGGGGACTAGCGGGAGGGAAAGACAATACGCAGTATTTT
>TRBV7-2|TRBJ2-3|NA|once|15
CASSFLLVPADTQYF
TGTGCCAGCAGCTTCCTCCTTGTTCCGGCGGATACGCAGTATTTT
>TRBV5-1|TRBJ1-4|NA|NA|13
CASSFRGDEKLFF
TGCGCCAGCAGCTTTCGGGGCGACGAAAAACTGTTTTTT
>TRBV29-1|TRBJ2-3|NA|NA|13
CSVEGGGPDTQYF
TGCAGCGTTGAAGGAGGAGGGCCAGATACGCAGTATTTT
>TRBV7-7|TRBJ2-1|NA|NA|14
CASSPPGGGNEQFF
TGTGCCAGCAGCCCTCCAGGAGGGGGCAATGAGCAGTTCTTC
>TRBV19|TRBJ1-4|NA|NA|14
CASSGTGEGEKLFF
TGTGCCAGTAGTGGCACCGGGGAAGGCGAAAAACTGTTTTTT
>TRBV24-1|TRBJ2-6|NA|many|14
CATEGSPGANVLTF
TGTGCCACAGAAGGGTCCCCTGGGGCCAACGTCCTGACTTTC
>TRBV24-1|TRBJ1-2|NA|NA|14
CATSDPNRGGGYTF
TGTGCCACCAGTGATCCCAACCGAGGGGGTGGCTACACCTTC
>TRBV29-1|TRBJ2-2|TRBD2|many|16
CSVEKAGAWGVGELFF
TGCAGCGTTGAGAAGGCGGGAGCGTGGGGGGTCGGGGAGCTGTTTTTT
>TRBV13|TRBJ2-2|NA|NA|19
CASSLAISGSWVGTGELFF
TGTGCCAGCAGCTTAGCAATCAGCGGATCCTGGGTCGGCACCGGGGAGCTGTTTTTT
>TRBV2|TRBJ1-4|NA|NA|13
CASRSAQREKLFF
TGTGCCAGCAGGTCTGCCCAGCGGGAAAAACTGTTTTTT
>TRBV10-2|TRBJ1-6|NA|many|15
CASSEPQGLNSPLHF
TGCGCCAGCAGTGAGCCCCAGGGCCTTAATTCACCCCTCCACTTT
>TRBV29-1|TRBJ1-3|TRBD1|NA|15
CSVGDRGSSGNTIYF
TGCAGCGTTGGGGACAGGGGAAGCTCTGGAAACACCATATATTTT
>TRBV27|TRBJ2-1|NA|many|14
CASSLSGRANEQFF
TGTGCCAGCAGTTTATCGGGCAGGGCTAATGAGCAGTTCTTC
>TRBV12-3/TRBV12-4|TRBJ2-3|TRBD1|NA|15
CASSFGDRRTDTQYF
TGTGCCAGCAGTTTCGGGGACAGACGCACAGATACGCAGTATTTT
>TRBV30|TRBJ2-5|NA|NA|15
CAWSVGGGFRETQYF
TGTGCCTGGAGTGTCGGGGGAGGCTTCCGAGAGACCCAGTACTTC
>TRBV7-2|TRBJ1-2|NA|few|15
CASSLEAQDLYGYTF
TGTGCCAGCAGCTTAGAGGCGCAGGATCTCTATGGCTACACCTTC
>TRBV7-2|TRBJ2-2|NA|many|13
CASSAFETGELFF
TGTGCCAGCAGCGCATTCGAGACCGGGGAGCTGTTTTTT
>TRBV7-2|TRBJ2-3|NA|few|16
CASSSGVYGYTDTQYF
TGTGCCAGCAGCTCGGGAGTTTATGGGTACACAGATACGCAGTATTTT
>TRBV7-8|TRBJ2-4|TRBD2|many|15
CASSLSLAGGNIQYF
TGTGCCAGCAGCTTAAGTCTAGCGGGAGGGAACATTCAGTACTTC
>TRBV4-2|TRBJ2-5|TRBD1|NA|15
CASSPGQGARETQYF
TGTGCCAGCAGCCCCGGACAGGGGGCTAGGGAGACCCAGTACTTC
>TRBV5-1|TRBJ1-1|NA|many|14
CASSWEGAYSEAFF
TGCGCCAGCAGCTGGGAAGGGGCGTACTCTGAAGCTTTCTTT
>TRBV29-1|TRBJ1-3|NA|once|12
CSVGQSGNTIYF
TGCAGCGTTGGACAATCTGGAAACACCATATATTTT
>TRBV20-1|TRBJ2-2|NA|NA|13
CSAPGWNTGELFF
TGCAGTGCCCCCGGATGGAACACCGGGGAGCTGTTTTTT
>TRBV11-2|TRBJ1-5|NA|few|15
CASSLDGTILTAQHF
TGTGCCAGCAGCTTAGATGGAACGATCCTGACAGCCCAGCATTTT
>TRBV27|TRBJ1-3|NA|few|15
CASSSWAGGGNTIYF
TGTGCCAGCAGTTCATGGGCTGGAGGTGGAAACACCATATATTTT
>TRBV20-1|TRBJ2-1|TRBD1|few|14
CSAREQGAFNEQFF
TGCAGTGCTAGAGAGCAGGGGGCGTTCAATGAGCAGTTCTTC
>TRBV7-9|TRBJ2-7|NA|few|13
CASKGGEAYEQYF
TGTGCCAGCAAGGGCGGGGAGGCCTACGAGCAGTACTTC
>TRBV10-3|TRBJ2-2|NA|few|16
CAISESSGTGTGELFF
TGTGCCATCAGTGAGTCATCCGGGACGGGCACCGGGGAGCTGTTTTTT
>TRBV5-1|TRBJ2-7|NA|few|12
CASSWTAVEQYF
TGCGCCAGCAGCTGGACAGCGGTCGAGCAGTACTTC
>TRBV5-1|TRBJ1-1|NA|few|14
CASSLRGAGTEAFF
TGCGCCAGCAGCTTGAGGGGGGCTGGGACTGAAGCTTTCTTT
>TRBV12-3/TRBV12-4|TRBJ1-6|NA|NA|14
CASQAPQANSPLHF
TGTGCCAGCCAGGCACCCCAGGCTAATTCACCCCTCCACTTT
>TRBV7-9|TRBJ2-3|NA|many|13
CASSLAQGDTQYF
TGTGCCAGCAGCTTAGCCCAGGGGGATACGCAGTATTTT
>TRBV11-2|TRBJ2-7|TRBD2|once|15
CASSLGASGRVAQYF
TGTGCCAGCAGCTTAGGAGCTAGCGGGAGGGTTGCGCAGTACTTC
>TRBV20-1|TRBJ1-5|TRBD1|few|14
CSARSDRDLQPQHF
TGCAGTGCTAGATCGGACAGGGATCTGCAGCCCCAGCATTTT
>TRBV10-1|TRBJ2-2|TRBD2|NA|15
CASTAGGANTGELFF
TGCGCCAGCACGGCGGGGGGAGCCAACACCGGGGAGCTGTTTTTT
>TRBV18|TRBJ2-1|TRBD2|NA|15
CASSPTSGSKNEQFF
TGTGCCAGCTCACCAACTAGCGGGAGTAAGAATGAGCAGTTCTTC
>TRBV3-1|TRBJ2-5|NA|NA|14
CASSQVLGVETQYF
TGTGCCAGCAGCCAAGTACTGGGGGTCGAGACCCAGTACTTC
>TRBV5-1|TRBJ1-6|NA|NA|16
CASSLEGVPYNSPLHF
TGCGCCAGCAGCTTGGAAGGGGTCCCCTATAATTCACCCCTCCACTTT
>TRBV20-1|TRBJ2-2|NA|NA|15
CSAPKQGRGTGELFF
TGCAGTGCTCCTAAACAGGGGAGGGGAACCGGGGAGCTGTTTTTT
>TRBV7-2|TRBJ1-5|TRBD1|NA|14
CASSLGQSYQPQHF
TGTGCCAGCAGCTTGGGACAGAGCTATCAGCCCCAGCATTTT
>TRBV27|TRBJ1-4|TRBD1|NA|15
CASSPRTGRDETLFF
TGTGCCAGCAGTCCCCGGACAGGGCGTGATGAAACACTGTTTTTT
>TRBV5-1|TRBJ2-1|TRBD2|NA|19
CASSLTTSGITPGNNEQFF
TGCGCCAGCAGCTTGACCACTAGCGGGATTACTCCCGGGAACAATGAGCAGTTCTTC
>TRBV28|TRBJ2-1|NA|NA|17
CASSLYEAGSRYNEQFF
TGTGCCAGCAGTTTATACGAGGCCGGGAGTCGCTACAATGAGCAGTTCTTC